This TCR beta chain was identified in a study of T cells in Graves' hyperthyroidism and ophthalmopathy. The wider study: Blood was drawn when the patient was first diagnosed and still untreated. Study results and caveats: The model made its ophthalmopathy prediction, and onset followed a median approximately 7 months later. A model of 13 V-J features distinguished ophthalmopathy from stable hyperthyroidism.

Concerning this clonotype: Its target is unknown.

The TCR beta CDR3 regions underwent amplification using RNA transcripts as the source. HTBI primers were the set used in a first-round RT-PCR of the TCR CDR3. MiXCR, applied by TCRdb to the multiplex PCR reads, yields one record per CDR3 protein. The top ten hold 4.3% of the sample, which has approximately 610,000 distinct CDR3 sequences, roughly 14% seen once. This CDR3 has 14 amino acids. Germline V gene data show CDR1 as ENHRY and CDR2 as SYGVKD. V dropped 5 bases and J dropped 4; count of bases not matched to a gene: 8. The receptor comes from a woman between 40 and 50 years old with Graves' ophthalmopathy. The chain couples TRBV10-3 to TRBJ2-7, with 7 bases fitting TRBD1. The sample consisted of blood. CDR3 in amino acids: CAISRTGHPYEQYF. The CDR3 DNA sequence: TGTGCCATCAGTCGGACAGGCCACCCGTACGAGCAGTACTTC.